Below are 28 T cell receptor beta chains sequenced from a single sample in a study of molecular identifiers for immune sequencing clone quantification. TCRdb re-analysed the PCR reads in MiXCR, keeping a single row per CDR3 protein. Of 550,000 to 750,000 distinct CDR3 sequences listed, nearly 20% are singletons. The sequenced material came from naive CD8+ T cells from blood, with Jurkat cell RNA spiked in. Regarding subset: FACS-sorted CD8+CD4-CCR7+CD45RA+ naive T cells. The source of these receptors is a human donor in good health. Some libraries in this study had Jurkat cell RNA spiked in.

This clonotype showed up just once. V is TRBV19 and J is TRBJ2-7, with D unclear. With 9 bases removed from V and 5 bases from J, the gap between germline ends came to 20 bases. Germline V gene sequence: CDR1 LNHDA, CDR2 SQIVND (reference sequence). The length of the CDR3 is 14 residues. CDR3 bases: TGTGCCAGCAAGGGAAGGAACTTCCCCAACGAGCAGTACTTC. Residues: CASKGRNFPNEQYF. The full variable domain, in which reference TRBV19 and TRBJ2-7 provide the parts outside the CDR3, is DGGITQSPKYLFRKEGQNVTLSCEQNLNHDAMYWYRQDPGQGLRLIYYSQIVNDFQKGDIAEGYSVSREKKESFPLTVTSAQKNPTAFYLCASKGRNFPNEQYFGPGTRLTVT.

The CDR3 DNA is TGCGCCAGCAGCCGCGAAACAGGGGTTTGGGAGCAGTACTTC. The encoded protein is CASSRETGVWEQYF. The chain has TRBV4-3 and TRBJ2-7; 7 bases are a match to TRBD1. Looked up from germline, CDR1 is LGHNA and CDR2 is YSLEER. V gave up 4 bases and J gave up 7 bases; unmatched junction bases: 10. This CDR3 region has 14 residues.

Concerning this clonotype itself: A single base separates this from a much larger clone, so it may be a read error. J is TRBJ1-6 and V is TRBV30; D uncertain. The length of the CDR3 is 10 residues. Germline CDR1 and CDR2: GTSNPN and SVGIG (reference sequence). The CDR3 sequence: CAPLLSPLYF. For the CDR3, the DNA is TGTGCCCCGCTTCTTTCACCCCTCTACTTT. The full variable domain, its missing parts supplied by reference TRBV30 and TRBJ1-6, is SQTIHQWPATLVQPVGSPLSLECTVEGTSNPNLYWYRQAAGRGLQLLFYSVGIGQISSEVPQNLSASRPQDRQFILSSKKLLLSDSGFYLCAPLLSPLYFGNGTRLTVT.

The chain has TRBV12-3 or TRBV12-4 and TRBJ2-5, with D tentatively TRBD2 (6 bases). The germline V and J ends were trimmed by 6 bases and 3 bases, with 11 bases remaining between them. This CDR3 region has 13 residues. The CDR3 here is CASRGDFKETQYF. In DNA form, the CDR3 reads TGTGCCAGCAGAGGGGACTTCAAAGAGACCCAGTACTTC.

This clonotype showed up many times. This chain connects TRBV6-2 or TRBV6-3 to TRBJ2-7; 8 bases align to TRBD2. The CDR3 loop spans 13 amino acids. The junction had 7 bases not matched to a gene; V was cut back by 5 bases and J by 7 bases. Germline-derived CDR1 and CDR2 are MNHEY and SVGEGT. CDR3 region: CASSAGGQGEQYF. The CDR3 region has the DNA TGTGCCAGCAGTGCGGGAGGCCAGGGGGAGCAGTACTTC.

This clonotype appeared many times. The chain recombines TRBV6-2 or TRBV6-3 with TRBJ2-7; the D gene could be TRBD1 or TRBD2 (6 bases each). Germline CDR1 reads MNHEY; CDR2 reads SVGEGT. The CDR3 is 14 amino acids. Trimming left V 2 bases short and J 5 bases short, with 13 bases between. The CDR3 loop is CASSYSQGRNEQYF. The CDR3 region has the DNA TGTGCCAGCAGTTACAGTCAGGGGAGGAACGAGCAGTACTTC.

The V call is TRBV6-1, the J call TRBJ2-2; D call uncertain. Trimming took off 4 bases at V and 4 bases at J, with 16 bases between the two ends. CDR1 and CDR2 (germline): MNHNS, SASEGT. This CDR3 has 16 residues. The DNA of the CDR3 is TGTGCCAGCAGTGCCTTGGTCGGGTCTCGCACCGGGGAGCTGTTTTTT. Protein: CASSALVGSRTGELFF.

This clonotype has a count of ten or more. The chain joins TRBV9 to TRBJ2-3; 11 bases match TRBD2. This CDR3 region has 16 residues. Germline loops: CDR1 SGDLS, CDR2 YYNGEE. V was clipped by 2 bases and J by 5 bases; unmatched bases: 7. The CDR3 loop is CASSVTSGSLIDTQYF. DNA for the CDR3: TGTGCCAGCAGCGTTACTAGCGGGAGTTTAATAGATACGCAGTATTTT.

The rearrangement links TRBV13 to TRBJ2-2; D possibly uses TRBD1 or TRBD2 (5 bases each). This CDR3 is built from 15 residues. Germline V gene lookup returns CDR1 PRHDT and CDR2 FYEKMQ (reference sequence). V lost 5 bases and J lost 6, with 16 bases in between. The CDR3: CASSGGRALAGELFF. The CDR3, as DNA: TGTGCCAGCAGCGGGGGACGGGCTTTGGCCGGGGAGCTGTTTTTT.

In this sample, this clonotype turned up many times. The chain combines TRBV7-2 with TRBJ1-5, with 8 nucleotides matching TRBD1. With V trimmed by 5 bases and J by 0 bases, 6 bases remained unmatched. CDR3 length equals 16 residues. Germline V gene data show CDR1 as SGHTA and CDR2 as FQGNSA. CDR3 protein: CASSPGTGLSNQPQHF. The CDR3 nucleotides are TGTGCCAGCAGCCCCGGGACAGGACTTAGCAATCAGCCCCAGCATTTT. Based on the CDR3 plus reference TRBV7-2 and TRBJ1-5, the full variable domain is GAGVSQSPSNKVTEKGKDVELRCDPISGHTALYWYRQSLGQGLEFLIYFQGNSAPDKSGLPSDRFSAERTGGSVSTLTIQRTQQEDSAVYLCASSPGTGLSNQPQHFGDGTRLSIL.

Details on this clonotype: This clone may be a read error of a much larger clone one base away. This chain links TRBV7-2 with TRBJ2-3, with D unclear. The CDR3 sequence is 15 residues long. Germline lookup yields CDR1 SGHTA and CDR2 FQGNSA. CDR3: CASSFGPLGTDTRYF. CDR3 nucleotides: TGTGCCAGCAGCTTCGGCCCCCTGGGCACAGATACGCGGTATTTT.

This chain joins TRBV7-3 and TRBJ2-1, with 8 positions matching TRBD2. Germline loops: CDR1 SGHTA, CDR2 FQGTGA. J gave up 2 bases and V 6 bases, and 6 bases lay outside the gene matches. The CDR3 loop spans 15 amino acids. The CDR3 sequence is CASRLAGTAYNEQFF. CDR3 DNA: TGTGCCAGCAGATTAGCGGGAACAGCCTACAATGAGCAGTTCTTC.

This rearrangement joins TRBV7-9 to TRBJ1-3; D gene uncertain. Trimming left V 3 bases short and J 0 bases short, with 9 bases between. This CDR3 has 15 amino acids. Germline CDR1 SEHNR, CDR2 FQNEAQ (reference sequence). The CDR3 loop reads CASSFQQSSGNTIYF. The CDR3 DNA is TGTGCCAGCAGCTTTCAACAGAGCTCTGGAAACACCATATATTTT.

In its sample, this clonotype was seen many times. The rearrangement uses TRBV29-1 and TRBJ2-5; possibly TRBD1 or TRBD2 for D (6 bases each). This CDR3 has 14 amino acids. Per germline, CDR1 SQVTM and CDR2 ANQGSEA. Trimming took 4 bases from V and 5 from J, leaving 17 bases between them. The CDR3 loop is CSVAGGGAGETQYF. The CDR3 nucleotides read TGCAGCGTTGCAGGTGGGGGCGCGGGGGAGACCCAGTACTTC.

As to this clonotype: A read error may explain this, as a much larger clone is one base away. The chain uses TRBV27 and TRBJ2-7; TRBD1 or TRBD2 may be the D gene (5 bases each). This CDR3 contains 16 residues. Germline V gives CDR1 MNHEY, CDR2 SMNVEV (reference sequence). The CDR3: CASSLYPAQGGYEQCF. The CDR3 nucleotides read TGTGCCAGCAGTTTATACCCCGCGCAGGGCGGGTACGAGCAGTGCTTC.

The rearrangement uses TRBV19 and TRBJ2-1; D is unclear. The CDR3 spans 13 residues. V lost 5 bases to trimming and J lost 7 bases, with 12 bases between them. CDR1 and CDR2 from the germline V gene are LNHDA and SQIVND (reference sequence). The CDR3 region is CASSPSPVNEQFF. The CDR3 DNA is TGTGCCAGTAGTCCATCCCCGGTGAATGAGCAGTTCTTC.

Notes on this clonotype: A read error may account for a junction end that differs from germline. V and J are TRBV4-3 and TRBJ2-7; 10 bases match TRBD1. This CDR3 has 17 amino acids. In germline, CDR1 is LGHNA, CDR2 YSLEER. CDR3 region: CASSWEVADRGFYERYF. CDR3 DNA: TGCGCCAGCAGCTGGGAGGTAGCGGACAGGGGGTTTTACGAGCGGTACTTC.

This clonotype was seen many times. V usage is TRBV10-3 and J usage is TRBJ1-1; D unresolved. V was pared by 8 bases and J by 2 bases, with 12 bases between. The CDR3 runs 13 residues. Germline lookup yields CDR1 ENHRY and CDR2 SYGVKD. The CDR3 region has the DNA TGTGCCATCCGGCTGGGGATTAACACTGAAGCTTTCTTT. Protein: CAIRLGINTEAFF.

The chain recombines TRBV4-1 with TRBJ2-5, with 9 bases lining up with TRBD1. Germline CDR1 and CDR2: MGHRA and YSYEKL. The CDR3 length is 13 residues. V trimming: 3 bases; J trimming: 4 bases; junction bases outside the gene matches: 0. The CDR3 reads CASSQGQGETQYF. CDR3 in DNA: TGCGCCAGCAGCCAGGGACAGGGAGAGACCCAGTACTTC.

Note on this clonotype: This may stem from a read error, because a much larger clone lies one nucleotide away. J is TRBJ2-5 and V is TRBV12-3 or TRBV12-4; 7 nucleotides match TRBD1. CDR3 length: 17 amino acids. The junction had 12 bases not matched to a gene; V was cut back by 1 base and J by 4 bases. CDR3 sequence reads: CASSLDLYSGTAETQYF. The CDR3 DNA is TGTGCCAGCAGTTTAGACCTGTACTCCGGGACAGCAGAGACCCAGTACTTC.

On this clonotype itself: This clone may be a read error of a much larger clone one base away. V is TRBV12-3 or TRBV12-4 and J is TRBJ2-5; 9 nucleotides agree with TRBD2. The CDR3 covers 16 residues. The CDR3 spells CACSFFAGGPIETQYF. The CDR3, as DNA: TGTGCCTGCAGTTTTTTCGCGGGGGGGCCCATAGAGACCCAGTACTTC.

This clonotype was detected ten times or more. The gene calls are TRBV7-2 and TRBJ1-4; D gene ambiguous. V was cut by 5 bases and J by 7 bases, with 14 bases left in between. The CDR3 has 14 residues. Germline V gene lookup returns CDR1 SGHTA and CDR2 FQGNSA. CDR3 DNA sequence: TGTGCCAGCAGCCTTTGGGGAGGGAGTGAAAAACTGTTTTTT. Residues: CASSLWGGSEKLFF.

This clonotype has a count of ten or more. The chain links TRBV11-2 to TRBJ2-1, with a tentative D call TRBD2 (6 bases). This CDR3 is built from 15 residues. V gave up 4 bases and J gave up 3 bases, with 13 bases separating them. The V gene's germline CDR1 is SGHAT and CDR2 FQNNGV. The CDR3 DNA is TGTGCCAGCAGCTCGCCTACTAGCAACTACAATGAGCAGTTCTTC. Translated, it gives CASSSPTSNYNEQFF.

In its sample, this clonotype was seen many times. V is TRBV20-1 and J is TRBJ2-7; D gene ambiguous. CDR3 length equals 12 residues. Deletions cut 3 bases from V and 1 base from J, with 7 bases between. Germline lookup yields CDR1 DFQATT and CDR2 SNEGSKA (reference sequence). This CDR3 reads CSARPVSYEQYF. The CDR3 region has the DNA TGCAGTGCTAGGCCAGTGTCCTACGAGCAGTACTTC.

As for this clonotype: With a much larger clone just one base away, this may be a read error. The chain uses TRBV3-1 and TRBJ1-5; unclear D gene. The CDR3 is 14 amino acids. CDR1 and CDR2 from the germline V gene are LGHDT and YNNKEL (reference sequence). CDR3 bases: TGTGCCGGCAGCCAAGATCCGGGGTTTAAGCCCCAGCATTTT. Translation: CAGSQDPGFKPQHF.

For this clonotype: This may be a read error, as it is one base from a much larger clone. This chain joins TRBV19 and TRBJ2-7; 7 bases are shared with TRBD2. Germline values: CDR1 LNHDA, CDR2 SQIVND (reference sequence). This CDR3 contains 14 residues. CDR3 bases: TGTGCCAGTAGTATAGGGAGCGGGGATTACGATCAGTACTTC. Residues: CASSIGSGDYDQYF. The variable domain in full, completed from reference TRBV19 and TRBJ2-7, reads DGGITQSPKYLFRKEGQNVTLSCEQNLNHDAMYWYRQDPGQGLRLIYYSQIVNDFQKGDIAEGYSVSREKKESFPLTVTSAQKNPTAFYLCASSIGSGDYDQYFGPGTRLTVT.

The rearrangement uses TRBV28 and TRBJ2-2; 8 positions match TRBD2. Losses at the gene ends were 4 bases for V and 7 bases for J; bases not matched to a gene: 5. The germline V gene encodes CDR1 MDHEN and CDR2 SYDVKM. CDR3 length: 14 amino acids. In DNA, the CDR3 is TGTGCCAGCAGTTCCGGGACTAGACTCGGGGAGCTGTTTTTT. Encoded protein: CASSSGTRLGELFF.

Ten or more counts support this clonotype. The rearrangement joins TRBV4-1 to TRBJ2-7; D is tentatively TRBD1 or TRBD2 (6 bases each). The CDR3 totals 15 residues. Germline V CDR1 and CDR2: MGHRA, YSYEKL. V lost 1 base, J lost 3 bases, and 13 bases lay in between. The chain's CDR3 is CASSQGSGAGYEQYF. The CDR3 DNA is TGCGCCAGCAGCCAAGGCTCGGGGGCGGGCTACGAGCAGTACTTC.